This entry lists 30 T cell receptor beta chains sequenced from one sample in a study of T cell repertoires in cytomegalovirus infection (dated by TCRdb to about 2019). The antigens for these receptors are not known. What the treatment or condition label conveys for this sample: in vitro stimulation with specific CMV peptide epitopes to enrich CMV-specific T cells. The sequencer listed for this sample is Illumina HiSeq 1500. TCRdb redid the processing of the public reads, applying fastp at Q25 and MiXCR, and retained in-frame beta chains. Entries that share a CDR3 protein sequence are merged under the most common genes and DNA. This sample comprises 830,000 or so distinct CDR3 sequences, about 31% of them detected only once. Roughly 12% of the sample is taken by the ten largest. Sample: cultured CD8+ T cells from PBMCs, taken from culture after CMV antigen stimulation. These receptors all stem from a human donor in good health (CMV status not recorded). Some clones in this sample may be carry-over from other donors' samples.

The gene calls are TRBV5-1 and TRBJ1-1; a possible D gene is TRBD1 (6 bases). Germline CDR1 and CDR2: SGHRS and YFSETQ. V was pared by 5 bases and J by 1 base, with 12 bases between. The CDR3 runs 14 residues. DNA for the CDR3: TGCGCCAGCAGGGAGGAGGGGGGGAACACTGAAGCTTTCTTT. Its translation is CASREEGGNTEAFF. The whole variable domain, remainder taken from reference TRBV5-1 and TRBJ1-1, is KAGVTQTPRYLIKTRGQQVTLSCSPISGHRSVSWYQQTPGQGLQFLFEYFSETQRNKGNFPGRFSGRQFSNSRSEMNVSTLELGDSALYLCASREEGGNTEAFFGQGTRLTVV.

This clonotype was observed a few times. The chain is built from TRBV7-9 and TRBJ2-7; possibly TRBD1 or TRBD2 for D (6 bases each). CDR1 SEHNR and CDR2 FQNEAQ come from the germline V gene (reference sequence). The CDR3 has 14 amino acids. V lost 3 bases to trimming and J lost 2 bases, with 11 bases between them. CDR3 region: CASSFDRTTYEQYV. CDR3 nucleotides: TGTGCCAGCAGCTTCGACAGGACTACCTACGAGCAGTACGTC.

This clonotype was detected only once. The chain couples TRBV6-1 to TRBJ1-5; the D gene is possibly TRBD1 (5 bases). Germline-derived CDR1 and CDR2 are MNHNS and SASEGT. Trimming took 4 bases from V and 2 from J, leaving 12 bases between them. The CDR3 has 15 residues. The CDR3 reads CASSGGLGGNQPQHF. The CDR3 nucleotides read TGTGCCAGCAGTGGAGGACTAGGGGGCAATCAGCCCCAGCATTTT.

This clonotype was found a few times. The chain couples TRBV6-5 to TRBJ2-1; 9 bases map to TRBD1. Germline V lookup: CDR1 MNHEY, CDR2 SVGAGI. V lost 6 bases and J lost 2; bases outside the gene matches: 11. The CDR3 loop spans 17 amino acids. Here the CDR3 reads CASSRSTGGWTYNEQFF. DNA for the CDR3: TGTGCCAGCAGCCGTTCTACAGGGGGCTGGACCTACAATGAGCAGTTCTTC.

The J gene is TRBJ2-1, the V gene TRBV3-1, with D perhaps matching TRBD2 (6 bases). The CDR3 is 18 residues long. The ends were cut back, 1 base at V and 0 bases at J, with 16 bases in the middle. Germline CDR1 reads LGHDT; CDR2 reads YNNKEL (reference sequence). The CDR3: CASSQGPLARDSYNEQFF. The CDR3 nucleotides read TGTGCCAGCAGCCAAGGGCCCCTAGCGCGCGACTCCTACAATGAGCAGTTCTTC.

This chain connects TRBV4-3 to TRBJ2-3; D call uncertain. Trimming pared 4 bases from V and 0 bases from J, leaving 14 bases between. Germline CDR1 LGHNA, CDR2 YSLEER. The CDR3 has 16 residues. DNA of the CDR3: TGCGCCAGCAGCCCCTCCGGTAGCCCTAGCACAGATACGCAGTATTTT. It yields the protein CASSPSGSPSTDTQYF.

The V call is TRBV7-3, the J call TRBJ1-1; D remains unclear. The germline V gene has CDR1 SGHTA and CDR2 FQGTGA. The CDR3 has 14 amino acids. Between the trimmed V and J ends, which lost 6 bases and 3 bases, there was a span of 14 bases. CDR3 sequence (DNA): TGTGCCAGCAGGCGCGAAGGGAGGGACACTGAAGCTTTCTTT. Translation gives CASRREGRDTEAFF.

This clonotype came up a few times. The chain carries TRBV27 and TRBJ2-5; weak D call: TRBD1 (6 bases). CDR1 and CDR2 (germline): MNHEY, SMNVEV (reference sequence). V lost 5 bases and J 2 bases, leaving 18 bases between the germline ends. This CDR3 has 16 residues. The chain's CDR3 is CASSPRTGYNQETQYF. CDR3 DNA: TGTGCCAGCAGTCCGAGAACAGGGTACAATCAAGAGACCCAGTACTTC.

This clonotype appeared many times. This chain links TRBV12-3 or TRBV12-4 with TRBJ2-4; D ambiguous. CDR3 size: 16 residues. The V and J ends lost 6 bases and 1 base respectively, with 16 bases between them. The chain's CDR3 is CASSGVGGVAKNIQYF. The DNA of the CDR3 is TGTGCCAGCAGCGGCGTGGGTGGTGTCGCCAAAAACATTCAGTACTTC.

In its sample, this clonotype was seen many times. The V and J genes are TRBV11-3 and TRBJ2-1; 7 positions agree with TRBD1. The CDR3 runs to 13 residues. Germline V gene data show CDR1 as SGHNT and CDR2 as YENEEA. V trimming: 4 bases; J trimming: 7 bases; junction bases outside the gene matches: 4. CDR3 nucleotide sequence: TGTGCCAGCAGCTCGACAGGGTCGAATGAGCAGTTCTTC. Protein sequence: CASSSTGSNEQFF.

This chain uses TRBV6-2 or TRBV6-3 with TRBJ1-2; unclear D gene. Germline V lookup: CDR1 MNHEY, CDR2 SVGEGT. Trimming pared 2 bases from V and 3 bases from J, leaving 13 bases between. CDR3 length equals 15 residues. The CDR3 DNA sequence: TGTGCCAGCAGTTACGGGCAGGCTGCTGACTATGGCTACACCTTC. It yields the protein CASSYGQAADYGYTF.

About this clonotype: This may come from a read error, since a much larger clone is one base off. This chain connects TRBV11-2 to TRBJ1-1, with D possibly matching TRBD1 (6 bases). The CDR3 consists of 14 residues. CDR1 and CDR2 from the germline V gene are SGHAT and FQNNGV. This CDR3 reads CASSSGTSNTEASF. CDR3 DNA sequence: TGTGCCAGCAGCTCCGGGACATCGAACACTGAAGCTTCCTTT.

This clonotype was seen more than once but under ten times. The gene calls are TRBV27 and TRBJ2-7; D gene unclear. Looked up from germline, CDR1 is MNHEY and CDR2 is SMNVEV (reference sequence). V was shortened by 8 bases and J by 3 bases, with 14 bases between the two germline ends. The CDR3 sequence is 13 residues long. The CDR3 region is CASRLISDYEQYF. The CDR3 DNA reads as TGTGCCAGCCGCCTTATCTCAGACTACGAGCAGTACTTC.

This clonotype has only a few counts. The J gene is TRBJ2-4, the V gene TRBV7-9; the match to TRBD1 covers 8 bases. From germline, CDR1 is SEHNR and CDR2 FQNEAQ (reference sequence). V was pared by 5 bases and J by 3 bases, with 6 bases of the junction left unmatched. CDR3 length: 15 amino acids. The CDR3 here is CASSPDRGDKNIQYF. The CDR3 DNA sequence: TGTGCCAGCAGCCCTGACAGGGGAGACAAAAACATTCAGTACTTC.

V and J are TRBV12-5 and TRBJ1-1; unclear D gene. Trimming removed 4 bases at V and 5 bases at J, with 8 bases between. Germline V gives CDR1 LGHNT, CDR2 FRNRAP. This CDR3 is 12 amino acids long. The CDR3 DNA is TGTGCTAGTGGTTACAAGGATACTGAAGCTTTCTTT. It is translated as CASGYKDTEAFF. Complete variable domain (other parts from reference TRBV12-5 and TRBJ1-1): DARVTQTPRHKVTEMGQEVTMRCQPILGHNTVFWYRQTMMQGLELLAYFRNRAPLDDSGMPKDRFSAEMPDATLATLKIQPSEPRDSAVYFCASGYKDTEAFFGQGTRLTVV.

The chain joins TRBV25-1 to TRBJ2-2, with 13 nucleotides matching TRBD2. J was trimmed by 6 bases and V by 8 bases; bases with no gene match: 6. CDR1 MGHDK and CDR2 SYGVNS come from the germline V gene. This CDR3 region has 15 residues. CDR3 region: CASSATSGGAGELFF. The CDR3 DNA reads TGTGCCAGCTCAGCTACTAGCGGGGGGGCCGGGGAGCTGTTTTTT.

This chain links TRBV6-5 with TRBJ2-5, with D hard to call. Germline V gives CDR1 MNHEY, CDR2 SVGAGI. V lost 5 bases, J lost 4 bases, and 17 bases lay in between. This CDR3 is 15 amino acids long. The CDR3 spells CASSISGSNLETQYF. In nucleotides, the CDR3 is TGTGCCAGCAGTATATCGGGCTCAAACTTAGAGACCCAGTACTTC.

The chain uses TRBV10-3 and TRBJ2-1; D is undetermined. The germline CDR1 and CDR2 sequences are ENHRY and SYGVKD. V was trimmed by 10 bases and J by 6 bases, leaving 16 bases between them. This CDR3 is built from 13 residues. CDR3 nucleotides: TGTGCCACCATGCTCAGCAGCGTCAATGAGCAGTTCTTC. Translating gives CATMLSSVNEQFF.

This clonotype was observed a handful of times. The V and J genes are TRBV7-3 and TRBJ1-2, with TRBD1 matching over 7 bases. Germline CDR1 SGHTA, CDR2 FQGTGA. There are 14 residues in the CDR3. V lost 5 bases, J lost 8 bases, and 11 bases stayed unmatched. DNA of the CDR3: TGTGCCAGCAGCGGAACAGGGGCAGGGAAGGGCTACACCTTC. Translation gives CASSGTGAGKGYTF.

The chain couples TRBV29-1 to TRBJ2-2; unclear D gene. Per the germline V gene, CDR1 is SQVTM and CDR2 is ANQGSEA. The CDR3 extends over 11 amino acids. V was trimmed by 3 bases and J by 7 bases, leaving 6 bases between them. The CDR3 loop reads CSVEVSGELFF. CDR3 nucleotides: TGCAGCGTTGAGGTCAGCGGGGAGCTGTTTTTT.

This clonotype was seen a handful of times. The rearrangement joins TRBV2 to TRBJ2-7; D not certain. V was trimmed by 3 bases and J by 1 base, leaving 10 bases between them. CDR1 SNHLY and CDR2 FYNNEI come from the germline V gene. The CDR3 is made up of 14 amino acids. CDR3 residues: CASSDFFSSYEQYF. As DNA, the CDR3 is TGTGCCAGCAGTGACTTCTTCAGTTCCTACGAGCAGTACTTC. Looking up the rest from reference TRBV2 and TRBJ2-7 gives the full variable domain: EPEVTQTPSHQVTQMGQEVILRCVPISNHLYFYWYRQILGQKVEFLVSFYNNEISEKSEIFDDQFSVERPDGSNFTLKIRSTKLEDSAMYFCASSDFFSSYEQYFGPGTRLTVT.

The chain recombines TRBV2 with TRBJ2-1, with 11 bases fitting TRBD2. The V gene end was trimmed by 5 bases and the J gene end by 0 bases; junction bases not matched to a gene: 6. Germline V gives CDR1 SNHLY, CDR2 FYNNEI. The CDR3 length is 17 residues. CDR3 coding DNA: TGTGCCAGCAGTCCCGGGACTAGCGGTTACTCCTACAATGAGCAGTTCTTC. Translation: CASSPGTSGYSYNEQFF.

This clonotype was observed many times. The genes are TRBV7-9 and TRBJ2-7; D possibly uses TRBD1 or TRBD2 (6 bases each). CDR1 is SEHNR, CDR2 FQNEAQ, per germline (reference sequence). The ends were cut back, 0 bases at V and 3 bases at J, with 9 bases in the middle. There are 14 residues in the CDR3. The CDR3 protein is CASSLAGGNYEQYF. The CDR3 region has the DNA TGTGCCAGCAGCTTAGCAGGGGGGAACTACGAGCAGTACTTC.

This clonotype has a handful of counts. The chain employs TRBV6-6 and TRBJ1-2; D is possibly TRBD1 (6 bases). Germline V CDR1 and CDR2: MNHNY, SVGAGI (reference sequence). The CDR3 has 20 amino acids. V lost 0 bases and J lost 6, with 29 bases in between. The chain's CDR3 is CASSYSRVGAGANRYDGYTF. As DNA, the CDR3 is TGTGCCAGCAGTTACTCGAGGGTTGGGGCAGGGGCTAATCGCTACGATGGCTACACCTTC.

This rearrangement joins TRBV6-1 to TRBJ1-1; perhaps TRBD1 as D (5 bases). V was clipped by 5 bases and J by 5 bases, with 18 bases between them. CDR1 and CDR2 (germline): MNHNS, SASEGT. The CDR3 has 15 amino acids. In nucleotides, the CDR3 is TGTGCCAGCAGTTATTTAACCAGGGTGGATACTGAAGCTTTCTTT. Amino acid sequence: CASSYLTRVDTEAFF.

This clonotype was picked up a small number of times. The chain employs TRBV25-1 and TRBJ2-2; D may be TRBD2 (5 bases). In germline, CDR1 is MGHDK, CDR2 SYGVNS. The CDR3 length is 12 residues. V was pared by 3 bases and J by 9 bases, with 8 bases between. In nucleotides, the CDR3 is TGTGCCAGCAGTGACAACGGGAGGGAGCTGTTTTTT. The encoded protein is CASSDNGRELFF. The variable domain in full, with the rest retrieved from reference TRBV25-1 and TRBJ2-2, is EADIYQTPRYLVIGTGKKITLECSQTMGHDKMYWYQQDPGMELHLIHYSYGVNSTEKGDLSSESTVSRIRTEHFPLTLESARPSHTSQYLCASSDNGRELFFGEGSRLTVL.

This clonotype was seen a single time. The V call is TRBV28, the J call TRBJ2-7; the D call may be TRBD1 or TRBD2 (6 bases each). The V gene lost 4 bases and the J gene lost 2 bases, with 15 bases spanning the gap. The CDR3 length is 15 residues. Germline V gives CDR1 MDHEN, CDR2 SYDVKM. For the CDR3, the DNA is TGTGCCAGCAGTTCCCTAGGGGGGAACCCCTACGAGCAGTACGTC. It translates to CASSSLGGNPYEQYV.

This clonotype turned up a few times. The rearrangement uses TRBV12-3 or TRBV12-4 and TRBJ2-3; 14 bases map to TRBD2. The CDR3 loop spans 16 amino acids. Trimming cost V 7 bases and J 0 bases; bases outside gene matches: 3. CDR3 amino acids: CASTGTSGGSTDTQYF. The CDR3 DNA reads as TGTGCCAGCACCGGGACTAGCGGGGGTAGCACAGATACGCAGTATTTT.

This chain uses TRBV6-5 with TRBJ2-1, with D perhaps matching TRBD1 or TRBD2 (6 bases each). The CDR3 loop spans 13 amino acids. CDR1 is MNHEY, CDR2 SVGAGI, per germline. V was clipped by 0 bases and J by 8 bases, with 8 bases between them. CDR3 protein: CASSYSRGDEQFF. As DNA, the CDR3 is TGTGCCAGCAGTTACTCGAGGGGGGATGAGCAGTTCTTC.

This CDR3 reads CATCSGGVGETQYF. In DNA, the CDR3 is TGTGCCACCTGTAGCGGGGGTGTTGGGGAGACCCAGTACTTC. The chain recombines TRBV5-4 with TRBJ2-5; 9 nucleotides align to TRBD2. The ends lost 9 bases at V and 5 bases at J; junction bases unmatched: 11. The CDR3 is made up of 14 amino acids. Germline CDR1 and CDR2: SGHNT and YYREEE (reference sequence).